This T cell receptor beta chain derives from a study of blood T cell repertoires in COVID-19. Data came from immunoSEQ multiplex PCR; TCRdb stores just in-frame clones and leaves some out. This table holds some 250,000 clones, 81% found once. CDR3 length equals 18 residues. V lost 1 base to trimming and J lost 2 bases, with 18 bases between them. Germline lookup yields CDR1 SEHNR and CDR2 FQNEAQ (reference sequence). This TCR was sampled from a woman in her fifties or sixties with active or convalescent COVID-19. The sequenced sample was peripheral blood. This chain uses TRBV7-9 with TRBJ1-3; D is unresolved. DNA of the CDR3: TGTGCCAGCAGCTTAGATAAGATGGGAGCTGCTGCTGGAAACACCATATATTTT. It codes for CASSLDKMGAAAGNTIYF.